This T cell receptor (beta chain) is drawn from a study of control samples from healthy donors and cancer patients. Clones were sequenced by immunoSEQ multiplex PCR, and TCRdb holds only the in-frame ones, with some missing. The sample holds about 170,000 clones, 91% seen once. A word on this clone: At the DNA level, this CDR3 is encoded by other sequences in the same sample as well.

Sequencing used blood. This receptor was identified in a woman aged 25 to 39 in good health.

CDR3 sequence: CASSEGGGNQPQHF. In DNA, the CDR3 is TGTGCCAGCAGTGAAGGGGGAGGCAATCAGCCCCAGCATTTT. The chain couples TRBV6-1 to TRBJ1-5, with D unresolved. CDR1 is MNHNS, CDR2 SASEGT, per germline. Trimming left V 1 base short and J 2 bases short, with 6 bases between. This CDR3 is built from 14 residues.